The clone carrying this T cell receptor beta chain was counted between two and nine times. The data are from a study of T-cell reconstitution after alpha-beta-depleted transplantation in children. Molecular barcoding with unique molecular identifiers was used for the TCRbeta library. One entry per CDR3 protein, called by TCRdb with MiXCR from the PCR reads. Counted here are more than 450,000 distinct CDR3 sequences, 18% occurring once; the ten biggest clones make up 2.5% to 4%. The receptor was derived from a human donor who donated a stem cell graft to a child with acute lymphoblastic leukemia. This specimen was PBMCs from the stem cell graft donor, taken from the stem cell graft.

CDR3: CASTAGGSSGANVLTF. CDR3 nucleotide sequence: TGTGCCAGCACCGCAGGGGGCAGCTCTGGGGCCAACGTCCTGACTTTC. The J gene is TRBJ2-6, the V gene TRBV2, with 8 bases fitting TRBD1. The germline CDR1 and CDR2 sequences are SNHLY and FYNNEI. V shed 7 bases and J 0 bases; nucleotides not matched to a gene: 5. CDR3 length: 16 residues.